One and the same sample provided the 18 T cell receptor beta chains below, sequenced in a study of cytomegalovirus exposure and HLA in healthy donors. TCRdb's copy holds only in-frame clones and misses some; the assay was immunoSEQ multiplex PCR. Among approximately 46,000 clones listed, 92% were seen once. Sequencing used PBMCs. These receptor sequences come from a man between 18 and 29 years old in good health and CMV-seronegative.

This chain joins TRBV2 and TRBJ2-7, with TRBD2 identical over 7 bases. The germline CDR1 and CDR2 sequences are SNHLY and FYNNEI. The CDR3 totals 14 residues. With V trimmed by 6 bases and J by 6 bases, 11 bases remained unmatched. CDR3 in amino acids: CASRTSDGEAEQYF. The CDR3 DNA reads TGTGCCAGCAGAACTAGCGATGGCGAGGCCGAGCAGTACTTC.

The chain couples TRBV7-2 to TRBJ2-1; 9 bases map to TRBD2. V lost 6 bases to trimming and J lost 7 bases; unmatched junction nucleotides: 13. The germline CDR1 and CDR2 sequences are SGHTA and FQGNSA. The CDR3 contains 16 residues. The CDR3 sequence: CASRLTSGSWENEQFF. The DNA of the CDR3 is TGTGCCAGCAGATTGACTAGCGGATCTTGGGAGAATGAGCAGTTCTTC. The full variable domain, its missing parts supplied by reference TRBV7-2 and TRBJ2-1, is GAGVSQSPSNKVTEKGKDVELRCDPISGHTALYWYRQSLGQGLEFLIYFQGNSAPDKSGLPSDRFSAERTGGSVSTLTIQRTQQEDSAVYLCASRLTSGSWENEQFFGPGTRLTVL.

The chain recombines TRBV2 with TRBJ2-2; tentatively, D is TRBD1 (6 bases). The germline CDR1 and CDR2 sequences are SNHLY and FYNNEI. Trimming shortened V by 6 bases and J by 7 bases, and 15 bases separated the two germline ends. The CDR3 contains 14 residues. Written as DNA, the CDR3 is TGTGCCAGCAGCGCAACAGGGTTCGGCGGGGAGCTGTTTTTT. Protein sequence: CASSATGFGGELFF. Together with reference TRBV2 and TRBJ2-2, the CDR3 gives the full variable domain: EPEVTQTPSHQVTQMGQEVILRCVPISNHLYFYWYRQILGQKVEFLVSFYNNEISEKSEIFDDQFSVERPDGSNFTLKIRSTKLEDSAMYFCASSATGFGGELFFGEGSRLTVL.

V is TRBV9 and J is TRBJ2-2; D is ambiguous. Trimming removed 1 base from V and 1 base from J, with 5 bases in between. The CDR3 runs to 14 residues. Germline assignment: CDR1 SGDLS and CDR2 YYNGEE. DNA of the CDR3: TGTGCCAGCAGCGTATCCAGGAACACCGGGGAGCTGTTTTTT. This gives the protein CASSVSRNTGELFF.

The chain recombines TRBV5-5 with TRBJ1-5; a possible D gene is TRBD1 (6 bases). Germline CDR1 SGHKS, CDR2 YYEKEE (reference sequence). Trimming left V 0 bases short and J 0 bases short, with 10 bases between. This CDR3 comprises 16 residues. The chain's CDR3 is CASSLGTGLSNQPQHF. The CDR3 DNA sequence: TGTGCCAGCAGCTTGGGAACAGGGCTTAGCAATCAGCCCCAGCATTTT. The complete variable domain, with remaining parts taken from reference TRBV5-5 and TRBJ1-5, reads DAGVTQSPTHLIKTRGQQVTLRCSPISGHKSVSWYQQVLGQGPQFIFQYYEKEERGRGNFPDRFSARQFPNYSSELNVNALLLGDSALYLCASSLGTGLSNQPQHFGDGTRLSIL.

The chain is built from TRBV6-1 and TRBJ2-7, with TRBD1 matching 9 bases. V trimming: 6 bases; J trimming: 3 bases; junction bases outside the gene matches: 9. This CDR3 region has 15 residues. Per the germline V gene, CDR1 is MNHNS and CDR2 is SASEGT. CDR3 coding DNA: TGTGCCAGCAGGTCATGGACAGGGGAACTCTACGAGCAGTACTTC. This gives the protein CASRSWTGELYEQYF.

This sequence joins TRBV5-1 and TRBJ2-7, with 10 bases matching TRBD1. Unmatched junction bases numbered 5, after V lost 3 bases and J lost 5 bases. In germline, CDR1 is SGHRS, CDR2 YFSETQ. The CDR3 totals 14 residues. The CDR3 nucleotides read TGCGCCAGCAGCTCCGGGACAGGGGAGAACGAGCAGTACTTC. The encoded protein is CASSSGTGENEQYF. The whole variable domain, remainder taken from reference TRBV5-1 and TRBJ2-7, is KAGVTQTPRYLIKTRGQQVTLSCSPISGHRSVSWYQQTPGQGLQFLFEYFSETQRNKGNFPGRFSGRQFSNSRSEMNVSTLELGDSALYLCASSSGTGENEQYFGPGTRLTVT.

This chain connects TRBV7-9 to TRBJ2-3; D might be TRBD2 (6 bases). The CDR3 runs to 15 residues. Per the germline V gene, CDR1 is SEHNR and CDR2 is FQNEAQ (reference sequence). Between the trimmed V and J ends, which lost 6 bases and 0 bases, there was a span of 13 bases. CDR3 sequence (DNA): TGTGCCAGCAGTCACGGAGGGGCTAGCACAGATACGCAGTATTTT. Translation: CASSHGGASTDTQYF.

This clone was found once. This chain uses TRBV4-2 with TRBJ2-3, with 8 bases identical to TRBD2. CDR1 is LGHNA, CDR2 YNFKEQ, per germline. The length of the CDR3 is 17 residues. The J segment lost 3 bases and the V segment lost 2 bases, leaving 10 bases of the junction unmatched. CDR3: CASSQSKDLAGTDTQYF. Here the CDR3 DNA reads TGTGCCAGCAGCCAATCCAAGGACTTAGCGGGGACAGATACGCAGTATTTT.

The chain uses TRBV20-1 and TRBJ1-1; D ambiguous. CDR1 is DFQATT, CDR2 SNEGSKA, per germline (reference sequence). The ends were cut back, 4 bases at V and 8 bases at J, with 8 bases in the middle. This CDR3 is built from 10 residues. This CDR3 reads CSAKRQEAFF. Here the CDR3 DNA reads TGCAGTGCTAAGAGGCAGGAAGCTTTCTTT.

The gene calls are TRBV11-2 and TRBJ2-7; 8 bases are a match to TRBD1. The germline CDR1 and CDR2 sequences are SGHAT and FQNNGV. There are 14 residues in the CDR3. The V segment lost 1 base and the J segment 6 bases; nucleotides outside the gene matches: 5. The CDR3 bases are TGTGCCAGCAGCTTAGGGACAGGGTCTCGCGAGCAGTACTTC. This sequence encodes CASSLGTGSREQYF.

This rearrangement joins TRBV7-9 to TRBJ2-1; 11 bases line up with TRBD2. Per the germline V gene, CDR1 is SEHNR and CDR2 is FQNEAQ (reference sequence). Unmatched junction bases numbered 6, after V lost 5 bases and J lost 3 bases. There are 16 residues in the CDR3. CDR3 DNA: TGTGCCAGCAGCCTCCTGGGACTAGCGGACTACAATGAGCAGTTCTTC. As protein: CASSLLGLADYNEQFF. Full variable domain (rest looked up from reference TRBV7-9 and TRBJ2-1): DTGVSQNPRHKITKRGQNVTFRCDPISEHNRLYWYRQTLGQGPEFLTYFQNEAQLEKSRLLSDRFSAERPKGSFSTLEIQRTEQGDSAMYLCASSLLGLADYNEQFFGPGTRLTVL.

The V call is TRBV9, the J call TRBJ2-7; 9 nucleotides align to TRBD2. This CDR3 is 17 amino acids long. V shed 0 bases, J shed 2 bases, and the junction held 9 bases outside the gene matches. Germline CDR1 is SGDLS and CDR2 is YYNGEE. The CDR3 here is CASSVASASGDAYEQYF. DNA of the CDR3: TGTGCCAGCAGCGTAGCTAGTGCTAGCGGGGATGCCTACGAGCAGTACTTC.

The chain has TRBV5-4 and TRBJ2-7, with a weak D call TRBD1 (6 bases). V lost 7 bases, J lost 4 bases, and 18 bases lay in between. CDR1 and CDR2 (germline): SGHNT, YYREEE (reference sequence). The CDR3 is 14 amino acids. The CDR3 DNA reads as TGTGCCAGCGGCCCCGGGACACGGATGTACGAGCAGTACTTC. It specifies CASGPGTRMYEQYF.

The chain carries TRBV6-1 and TRBJ1-1; D ambiguous. Germline values: CDR1 MNHNS, CDR2 SASEGT. The CDR3 totals 15 residues. Trimming cost V 4 bases and J 1 base, with 13 bases left between them. The CDR3 is CASSVQAGWNTEAFF. The CDR3 coding sequence is TGTGCCAGCAGTGTCCAAGCCGGGTGGAACACTGAAGCTTTCTTT.

CDR3 protein: CASSLSGSSYNEQFF. The CDR3, as DNA: TGTGCCAGCAGCCTAAGCGGGAGCTCCTACAATGAGCAGTTCTTC. The rearrangement links TRBV14 to TRBJ2-1; TRBD2 matches 8 bases. CDR3 length equals 15 residues. Looked up from germline, CDR1 is SGHDN and CDR2 is FVKESK. V shed 4 bases and J 0 bases; nucleotides not matched to a gene: 2.

To note about this clone: Other DNA sequences in the same sample also yield this CDR3. The chain uses TRBV7-2 and TRBJ2-1; D is perhaps TRBD2 (6 bases). The length of the CDR3 is 15 residues. V dropped 7 bases and J dropped 10 bases, with 23 bases sitting between them. Germline V gene lookup returns CDR1 SGHTA and CDR2 FQGNSA. The CDR3 nucleotides are TGTGCCAGCACCTTTTCCCTCGGGAGCGGACGCGAGCAGTTCTTC. Translating it yields CASTFSLGSGREQFF.

The V gene is TRBV5-1, the J gene TRBJ2-1; 13 bases map to TRBD2. The V segment lost 2 bases and the J segment 9 bases; nucleotides outside the gene matches: 17. The CDR3 runs 19 residues. CDR1 is SGHRS, CDR2 YFSETQ, per germline. This chain's CDR3 is CASSLYQRTSGRSPGEQFF. DNA for the CDR3: TGCGCCAGCAGCTTATATCAAAGGACTAGCGGGAGATCACCCGGTGAGCAGTTCTTC. The full variable domain, completed using reference TRBV5-1 and TRBJ2-1, is KAGVTQTPRYLIKTRGQQVTLSCSPISGHRSVSWYQQTPGQGLQFLFEYFSETQRNKGNFPGRFSGRQFSNSRSEMNVSTLELGDSALYLCASSLYQRTSGRSPGEQFFGPGTRLTVL.